The 31 T cell receptor beta chains in this list originate from one sample, sequenced in a study of regulatory dendritic cells for organ transplantation. Their antigens are not known. Allogeneic regulatory or mature dendritic cells were co-cultured for 5 days with CFSE-labeled sorted T cells at 1:10. Assay used: immunoSEQ multiplex PCR; TCRdb lists only in-frame clones, some missing. The data contain 9,500 to 15,000 clones, about 60% of them singletons. The sample taken for sequencing was naive CD8+ T cells from blood cultured with dendritic cells. Subset here: CD45RA+ naive T cells. The receptors were gathered from a human donor in good health.

The genes are TRBV19 and TRBJ2-7; a weak D match, TRBD1 (8 bases). CDR1 and CDR2 from the germline V gene are LNHDA and SQIVND (reference sequence). The CDR3 sequence is 15 residues long. Between the trimmed V and J ends, which lost 3 bases and 1 base, there was a span of 13 bases. DNA for the CDR3: TGTGCCAGTAGTATCAGCGGGACAGGTTCCTACGAGCAGTACTTC. This translates into CASSISGTGSYEQYF.

This clone was detected once. The chain combines TRBV5-6 with TRBJ2-7; D gene unclear. This CDR3 is built from 14 residues. Germline V CDR1 and CDR2: SGHDT, YYEEEE. V lost 0 bases to trimming and J lost 4 bases, with 11 bases between them. CDR3 nucleotides: TGTGCCAGCAGCTTGGTGGCAGCGAGATACGAGCAGTACTTC. Protein product: CASSLVAARYEQYF.

The genes are TRBV19 and TRBJ1-4; D remains ambiguous. Trimming took 6 bases from V and 0 from J, leaving 11 bases between them. The CDR3 sequence is 15 residues long. CDR1 is LNHDA and CDR2 is SQIVND in the germline V gene (reference sequence). The CDR3 here is CASRGGLSTNEKLFF. The CDR3 DNA is TGTGCCAGTAGAGGAGGGCTTTCAACTAATGAAAAACTGTTTTTT. Based on the CDR3 plus reference TRBV19 and TRBJ1-4, the full variable domain is DGGITQSPKYLFRKEGQNVTLSCEQNLNHDAMYWYRQDPGQGLRLIYYSQIVNDFQKGDIAEGYSVSREKKESFPLTVTSAQKNPTAFYLCASRGGLSTNEKLFFGSGTQLSVL.

There are a few counts of this clone. As DNA, the CDR3 is TGTGCCAGCAGGGACTTCGGGAATTCACCCCTCCACTTT. It encodes CASRDFGNSPLHF. The chain is built from TRBV6-1 and TRBJ1-6; D is uncertain. This CDR3 is built from 13 residues. CDR1 MNHNS and CDR2 SASEGT come from the germline V gene. Trimming stripped 6 bases from V and 7 bases from J, with 10 bases between.

As for this clone: No DNA is shown, since the ends of the CDR3 on it are uncertain; the CDR3 is the one TCRdb lists. This rearrangement joins TRBV7-9 to TRBJ1-6; the DNA was not compared with TRBD1, the D call given in the table. CDR1 and CDR2 from the germline V gene are SEHNR and FQNEAQ (reference sequence). The CDR3 region is 17 residues in length, termini included. The CDR3 reads CASSFGQGVGYNSPLHF.

This clone has just one count. This rearrangement joins TRBV7-8 to TRBJ1-1; TRBD1 matches at 9 bases. The junction had 14 bases not matched to a gene; V was cut back by 5 bases and J by 1 base. CDR1 and CDR2 from the germline V gene are SGHVS and FQNEAQ. This CDR3 is 18 amino acids long. For the CDR3, the DNA is TGTGCCAGCAGCCCAAGGACAGGGGAATTTCCGACGAACACTGAAGCTTTCTTT. Its protein is CASSPRTGEFPTNTEAFF.

This chain links TRBV29-1 with TRBJ2-7, with D unclear. This CDR3 is built from 12 residues. CDR1 SQVTM and CDR2 ANQGSEA come from the germline V gene. V was trimmed by 2 bases and J by 2 bases, leaving 7 bases between them. CDR3 loop: CSVELETYEQYF. The CDR3 region has the DNA TGCAGCGTTGAACTAGAGACCTACGAGCAGTACTTC.

The chain is built from TRBV7-9 and TRBJ2-6; tentatively, D is TRBD1 (5 bases). The CDR3 contains 15 residues. The V end was cut by 1 base, the J end by 2 bases, with 6 bases between. Germline V gene sequence: CDR1 SEHNR, CDR2 FQNEAQ (reference sequence). The chain's CDR3 is CASSLETAGANVLTF. In DNA, the CDR3 is TGTGCCAGCAGCTTAGAGACAGCTGGGGCCAACGTCCTGACTTTC.

This clone was seen only a few times. This chain links TRBV4-1 with TRBJ1-2; D call uncertain. Germline lookup yields CDR1 MGHRA and CDR2 YSYEKL. This CDR3 has 15 amino acids. The V end was cut by 4 bases, the J end by 0 bases, with 12 bases between. The CDR3: CASSPPVPANYGYTF. CDR3 coding DNA: TGCGCCAGCAGCCCCCCCGTCCCCGCTAACTATGGCTACACCTTC.

The chain recombines TRBV14 with TRBJ2-1; 8 bases are shared with TRBD2. J lost 1 base, V lost 5 bases, and 1 base had no gene match. The CDR3 sequence is 14 residues long. CDR1 and CDR2 from the germline V gene are SGHDN and FVKESK. Here the CDR3 DNA reads TGTGCCAGCAGCTCGGGGGGGTCCTACAATGAGCAGTTCTTC. The encoded protein is CASSSGGSYNEQFF.

V is TRBV10-3 and J is TRBJ2-7; 9 nucleotides align to TRBD1. Germline V gives CDR1 ENHRY, CDR2 SYGVKD. The CDR3 has 15 amino acids. V lost 4 bases, J lost 3 bases, and 7 bases stayed unmatched. CDR3 sequence (DNA): TGTGCCATCAGTGGGGGGAGGACAGGGGACTACGAGCAGTACTTC. This codes for CAISGGRTGDYEQYF.

The V and J genes are TRBV5-4 and TRBJ2-7, with D perhaps matching TRBD2 (5 bases). Trimming took 2 bases from V and 2 from J, leaving 11 bases between them. The CDR3 length is 14 residues. Germline loops: CDR1 SGHNT, CDR2 YYREEE (reference sequence). Here the CDR3 reads CASSFSAGTYEQYF. The DNA of the CDR3 is TGTGCCAGCAGCTTTAGTGCGGGCACCTACGAGCAGTACTTC.

The chain has TRBV6-5 and TRBJ1-2, with D tentatively TRBD1 (6 bases). The germline CDR1 and CDR2 sequences are MNHEY and SVGAGI. Trimming cost V 4 bases and J 6 bases, with 18 bases left between them. The CDR3 is made up of 15 amino acids. The DNA of the CDR3 is TGTGCCAGCAGTTTTCCCGTAAGGACAGAGGATGGCTACACCTTC. Amino acids: CASSFPVRTEDGYTF.

The rearrangement uses TRBV7-2 and TRBJ2-1; D may be TRBD1 (5 bases). Germline CDR1 reads SGHTA; CDR2 reads FQGNSA. Between the trimmed V and J ends, which lost 1 base and 2 bases, there was a span of 6 bases. This CDR3 region has 14 residues. The CDR3 region is CASSLGGPYNEQFF. In nucleotides, the CDR3 is TGTGCCAGCAGCTTAGGGGGCCCCTACAATGAGCAGTTCTTC.

V and J are TRBV13 and TRBJ2-3; TRBD1 matches at 7 bases. From germline, CDR1 is PRHDT and CDR2 FYEKMQ (reference sequence). The CDR3 covers 16 residues. V lost 5 bases and J lost 2; bases outside the gene matches: 10. CDR3 DNA sequence: TGTGCCAGCAGCCCCCGGGACAGACACCTCACAGATACGCAGTATTTT. Protein product: CASSPRDRHLTDTQYF.

This chain connects TRBV7-6 to TRBJ2-7; 9 bases are shared with TRBD2. V dropped 4 bases and J dropped 6; count of bases not matched to a gene: 10. The CDR3 is made up of 15 amino acids. Germline V gene sequence: CDR1 SGHVS, CDR2 FNYEAQ. CDR3 loop: CASSSTLTSGSEQYF. CDR3 nucleotide sequence: TGTGCCAGCAGCTCCACACTGACTAGCGGTAGCGAGCAGTACTTC.

The chain carries TRBV19 and TRBJ1-5; no firm D call. The CDR3 covers 15 residues. Germline V CDR1 and CDR2: LNHDA, SQIVND (reference sequence). Trimming took 3 bases from V and 0 from J, leaving 9 bases between them. CDR3 in amino acids: CASSMAGYSNQPQHF. DNA for the CDR3: TGTGCCAGTAGTATGGCGGGGTATAGCAATCAGCCCCAGCATTTT.

This chain links TRBV7-8 with TRBJ2-7, with 7 positions matching TRBD1. This CDR3 has 15 amino acids. The trim removed 1 base at V and 2 bases at J, leaving 5 bases unmatched. CDR1 and CDR2 from the germline V gene are SGHVS and FQNEAQ. The CDR3 spells CASSLDRGMTYEQYF. CDR3 in DNA: TGTGCCAGCAGCTTAGACAGGGGAATGACCTACGAGCAGTACTTC. Looking up the rest from reference TRBV7-8 and TRBJ2-7 gives the full variable domain: GAGVSQSPRYKVAKRGQDVALRCDPISGHVSLFWYQQALGQGPEFLTYFQNEAQLDKSGLPSDRFFAERPEGSVSTLKIQRTQQEDSAVYLCASSLDRGMTYEQYFGPGTRLTVT.

The chain is built from TRBV4-3 and TRBJ2-1, with a weak D call TRBD2 (7 bases). Trimming left V 0 bases short and J 7 bases short, with 16 bases between. This CDR3 region has 16 residues. Germline assignment: CDR1 LGHNA and CDR2 YSLEER. CDR3 nucleotide sequence: TGCGCCAGCAGCCAAGATCGGACGGGGGGCCGGAATGAGCAGTTCTTC. It translates to CASSQDRTGGRNEQFF.

V gene TRBV5-6 combines with J gene TRBJ2-1; maybe TRBD2 (7 bases). Per germline, CDR1 SGHDT and CDR2 YYEEEE. The CDR3 is 16 amino acids. Deletions cut 4 bases from V and 5 bases from J, with 19 bases between. For the CDR3, the DNA is TGTGCCAGCAGCCCAGGGGCGGCGGGGGCGAACAATGAGCAGTTCTTC. It specifies CASSPGAAGANNEQFF.

The chain couples TRBV7-9 to TRBJ2-1; 11 bases line up with TRBD2. In germline, CDR1 is SEHNR, CDR2 FQNEAQ (reference sequence). The CDR3 loop spans 15 amino acids. V dropped 5 bases and J dropped 4; count of bases not matched to a gene: 4. The CDR3 bases are TGTGCCAGCAGCGTTAGCGGGGGGGGGTACAATGAGCAGTTCTTC. It specifies CASSVSGGGYNEQFF. Full variable domain (outside the CDR3, taken from reference TRBV7-9 and TRBJ2-1): DTGVSQNPRHKITKRGQNVTFRCDPISEHNRLYWYRQTLGQGPEFLTYFQNEAQLEKSRLLSDRFSAERPKGSFSTLEIQRTEQGDSAMYLCASSVSGGGYNEQFFGPGTRLTVL.

In this sample, this clone turned up a few times. This chain joins TRBV19 and TRBJ1-6, with 8 bases lining up with TRBD1. The CDR3 runs 16 residues. V was clipped by 6 bases and J by 4 bases; unmatched bases: 8. Germline values: CDR1 LNHDA, CDR2 SQIVND (reference sequence). CDR3 bases: TGTGCCAGTAGATGGGGGACAGGTGATTATAATTCACCCCTCCACTTT. Amino acid sequence: CASRWGTGDYNSPLHF.

This chain uses TRBV4-3 with TRBJ1-2; 7 positions agree with TRBD1. Germline CDR1 is LGHNA and CDR2 is YSLEER. The ends lost 4 bases at V and 7 bases at J; junction bases unmatched: 12. CDR3 length equals 15 residues. CDR3 sequence (DNA): TGCGCCAGCAGCCCACACTCGGAGGGGGCGCTTGGCTACACCTTC. It specifies CASSPHSEGALGYTF.

This chain links TRBV7-9 with TRBJ2-7; TRBD1 is a possible D gene (5 bases). Looked up from germline, CDR1 is SEHNR and CDR2 is FQNEAQ (reference sequence). Trimming removed 5 bases at V and 2 bases at J, with 10 bases between. The CDR3 contains 13 residues. The CDR3 bases are TGTGCCAGCAGCCCTGACAGAACCTACGAGCAGTACTTC. Translation gives CASSPDRTYEQYF.

The rearrangement links TRBV6-1 to TRBJ2-1, with D perhaps TRBD1 (6 bases). In germline, CDR1 is MNHNS, CDR2 SASEGT. The V gene lost 1 base and the J gene lost 4 bases, with 11 bases spanning the gap. The CDR3 loop spans 15 amino acids. CDR3 sequence reads: CASSEGTAIYNEQFF. The CDR3 DNA reads TGTGCCAGCAGTGAAGGGACAGCCATATACAATGAGCAGTTCTTC.

The chain has TRBV7-8 and TRBJ1-1; the D is unclear. This CDR3 comprises 12 residues. V gave up 1 base and J gave up 11 bases, with 11 bases separating them. From germline, CDR1 is SGHVS and CDR2 FQNEAQ. The CDR3 coding sequence is TGTGCCAGCAGCTTAGATCCAAGGGAGGCTTTCTTT. It is translated as CASSLDPREAFF.

The chain employs TRBV4-2 and TRBJ1-1, with D uncertain. CDR3 length: 13 residues. Germline V gene sequence: CDR1 LGHNA, CDR2 YNFKEQ. V was clipped by 0 bases and J by 11 bases, with 13 bases between them. CDR3 sequence (DNA): TGTGCCAGCAGCCAAGAGAGCCCAACTTGGGCTTTCTTT. Protein: CASSQESPTWAFF.

V is TRBV4-3 and J is TRBJ2-7; a possible D gene is TRBD1 (6 bases). With 1 base removed from V and 2 bases from J, the gap between germline ends came to 9 bases. The CDR3 length is 14 residues. Per germline, CDR1 LGHNA and CDR2 YSLEER. CDR3 loop: CASSQVDRTYEQYF. The CDR3 DNA reads TGCGCCAGCAGCCAAGTGGACAGAACCTACGAGCAGTACTTC.

This clone was counted a few times. The genes are TRBV6-5 and TRBJ1-3; TRBD1 aligns across 9 bases. Looked up from germline, CDR1 is MNHEY and CDR2 is SVGAGI. CDR3 size: 14 residues. V dropped 5 bases and J dropped 4; count of bases not matched to a gene: 3. The CDR3 region is CASSPGTGGNTIYF. DNA for the CDR3: TGTGCCAGCAGTCCCGGGACAGGGGGAAACACCATATATTTT.

V is TRBV19 and J is TRBJ2-7; 10 bases align to TRBD1. This CDR3 has 16 amino acids. Germline V lookup: CDR1 LNHDA, CDR2 SQIVND (reference sequence). The V and J ends lost 0 bases and 3 bases, in that order; junction bases with no gene match: 5. CDR3 residues: CASSIDMGQGIYEQYF. The CDR3 DNA sequence: TGTGCCAGTAGTATAGATATGGGACAGGGGATCTACGAGCAGTACTTC.

The chain combines TRBV25-1 with TRBJ2-5; a weak D match, TRBD1 (6 bases). This CDR3 is 13 amino acids long. Germline V gene data show CDR1 as MGHDK and CDR2 as SYGVNS. Trimming removed 3 bases at V and 5 bases at J, with 10 bases between. The DNA for the CDR3 is TGTGCCAGCAGTGACAGGGGTTTTGAGACCCAGTACTTC. It yields the protein CASSDRGFETQYF.